This T cell receptor beta chain was sequenced for a study of monozygotic twins with inflammatory bowel disease (dated 2019 in TCRdb). At the level of the whole study: The full study comprised 30 or so monozygotic twin pairs: nine German pairs (four IBD-concordant, five IBD-discordant) and 19 IBD-discordant Danish pairs. Within discordant pairs, disease-associated traits were sought mainly by comparing IBD patients with their genetically identical healthy co-twins. Each individual had, on average, about 151 000 unique TCRalpha sequences and 181 000 unique TCRbeta sequences available for analysis.

Library creation used 5' RACE. Each TCR library was prepared from about 3.5 ug of total RNA. cDNA was synthesized with SMARTScribe reverse transcriptase in eight separate reactions per sample. During cDNA synthesis, unique molecular identifiers containing a 6-nucleotide sample barcode were introduced by template switching. TCRalpha and TCRbeta cDNA was amplified in two nested PCRs of 16 and 9 cycles, and bead purification was carried out after each PCR. Before amplification, the cDNA was both treated with uracil DNA-glycosylase and purified with the QIAquick PCR purification kit. In the second PCR, Illumina TruSeq-compatible adapters and sample-specific barcodes were added. TapeStation and Qubit were used to check library quality and concentration, and 4.5 to 6.5 ng of each library was pooled. Sequencing of pooled libraries was carried out on an Illumina HiSeq2500 single-index Rapid Run using 2 x 100 bp reads and custom sequencing primers. The paper's data handling went like this. MiGEC version 1.2.6 was used for UMI-based consensus assembly to correct PCR and sequencing errors. MiXCR version 2.1.1 handled V(D)J alignment, clonotype assembly and CDR3 extraction. Normalisation of gene usage, clonotype sharing and MAIT/NKT TCR abundance was achieved by analysing the top 1000, 10 000 and 20 000 clonotypes per sample. Diversity was computed as the inverse Simpson index with the vegan R package after downsampling to 27 000 UMIs. Paired Mann-Whitney U tests were applied to discordant twin pairs, with Benjamini-Hochberg correction for multiple testing. TCRdb reprocessed the public reads and reports one entry per CDR3 protein sequence, without DNA. These V and J calls are TCRdb output, not the study's own analysis. This sample's listing comprises 200,000 to 250,000 distinct CDR3 sequences. The ten largest clones capture approximately 7.7% of the sample.

Turning to this clonotype: Its antigen is not yet known.

What the authors observed across the whole study: A decrease in TCRbeta repertoire diversity, as measured by inverse Simpson index, was observed in IBD patients compared with their healthy co-twins. Repertoire similarity did not differ between concordant and discordant twins, which could be due to limited statistical power. Compared with healthy twins, IBD patients had fewer clonotypes in common with other individuals, a difference most pronounced in patients showing signs of disease activity. Because patients were on differing immunosuppressive treatments, the repertoires may have picked up extra background noise and inter-individual variability. Different T cell subtypes could not be distinguished in the analysis. No single strong signal or clonotype linked to IBD turned up in the results, so the idea that one exists was not supported.

From each donor, an approximately 2.4 ml peripheral blood sample was collected into PAXgene tubes and kept at -80 degrees C. Total RNA was isolated from whole blood with the PAXgene blood miRNA kit on an automated QIAcube, without T cell sorting. Deep TCRalpha and TCRbeta repertoire profiling with unique molecular barcoding was performed on peripheral blood of monozygotic twin pairs concordant or discordant for inflammatory bowel disease. Smoking habits were recorded for all twin pairs, and individuals were classified as current, former or never smokers. The sequenced sample was blood. The receptor's source is a human donor with ulcerative colitis or Crohn's disease, or a healthy co-twin of an affected twin (not recorded which).

This receptor carries the CDR3 CASSLSLSYNSPLHF. The V and J segments used are TRBV12-3 or TRBV12-4 and TRBJ1-6. Inclusive of the bounding cysteine and phenylalanine, the CDR3 is 15 residues long. The DNA sequence is not available.